A selection of T cell receptor beta chains follows, all from one sample in a study of T-cell memory formation after mild COVID-19. One entry per CDR3 protein results from TCRdb running MiXCR on the 5' RACE reads. The table includes about half a million distinct CDR3 sequences, 18% detected once. The sequencing sample was made of PBMCs or a T cell subset sorted from them (not recorded which). These receptors all come from an adult woman who had mild COVID-19 (a few samples of this study predate the infection). Cell type and time point are not known. Each CDR3 is given with its conserved first and last residue. The order of the fields is J gene, V gene, clone size, D gene, CDR3 DNA, CDR3 protein. The D gene is left open where the match is weak. The size field is filled for only some rows; it gives once, few, many or a size class.

TRBJ2-4	TRBV12-3/TRBV12-4	few	-	TGTGCCAGCAGTTTCTGTTTAGTCGGCGCAGGGGGGAGGACCAAAAACATTCAGTACTTC	CASSFCLVGAGGRTKNIQYF
TRBJ2-4	TRBV3-1	few	-	TGTGCCAGCAGCCAAAACCGGAAAAACATTCAGTACTTC	CASSQNRKNIQYF
TRBJ1-6	TRBV7-9	-	-	TGTGCCAGCAGCTTCCCGGCATGGGATTCACCCCTCCACTTT	CASSFPAWDSPLHF
TRBJ1-2	TRBV12-3/TRBV12-4	once	-	TGTGCCAGCAGTAACCTACTCGGATCAAGCTATGGCTACACCTTC	CASSNLLGSSYGYTF
TRBJ2-5	TRBV3-1	-	TRBD2	TGTGCCAGCAGCCAAGTCATTTCGCGGGGGGCCCAAGAGACCCAGTACTTC	CASSQVISRGAQETQYF
TRBJ2-1	TRBV29-1	few	TRBD2	TGCAGCGTTGAGGGTAGCGGGGGCCAGCAGTTCTTC	CSVEGSGGQQFF
TRBJ1-5	TRBV9	few	-	TGTGCCAGCAGCGTAGGGGGGGGAAATCAGCCCCAGCATTTT	CASSVGGGNQPQHF
TRBJ1-1	TRBV14	once	-	TGTGCCAGCAGCCAAGGTCAGGTGGGCACTGAAGCTTTCTTT	CASSQGQVGTEAFF
TRBJ2-3	TRBV7-9	few	-	TGTGCCAGCAGCTTTGTTCGCCAAACAGATACGCAGTATTTT	CASSFVRQTDTQYF
TRBJ2-2	TRBV29-1	-	TRBD1	TGCAGCGCAAGACAGGGGGCCGGGGAGCTGTTTTTT	CSARQGAGELFF